These 19 T cell receptor beta chains came from one sample sequenced in a study of blood T cell repertoires in COVID-19 (dated by TCRdb to the early 2020s). Libraries came from the immunoSEQ multiplex PCR assay. Drawn from immuneACCESS, this table holds only the in-frame rearrangements with V and J called that TCRdb kept. Clones are partly lost; checked studies trace under half to an unresolved V gene and leave the rest unexplained. This sample lists approximately 90,000 clones; approximately 90% were detected once. Of the sample, approximately 1.5% is held by the ten largest clones. Sequenced: peripheral blood. These receptors all stem from a man aged 55-75 years with acute or convalescent COVID-19.

The J gene is TRBJ1-2, the V gene TRBV4-2; a possible D gene is TRBD1 (5 bases). The CDR3 loop spans 17 amino acids. Germline CDR1 LGHNA, CDR2 YNFKEQ. V lost 1 base and J 7 bases, leaving 22 bases between the germline ends. The CDR3 DNA sequence: TGTGCCAGCAGCCAAGTGGGGCTGCCGCCTGGGGCTCGTGGCTACACCTTC. This gives the protein CASSQVGLPPGARGYTF.

This clone is a singleton in its sample. This chain connects TRBV5-1 to TRBJ2-5; no clear D. V lost 1 base, J lost 11 bases, and 18 bases lay in between. From germline, CDR1 is SGHRS and CDR2 YFSETQ. The CDR3 extends over 14 amino acids. This chain's CDR3 is CASSLLAEELVQYF. Here the CDR3 DNA reads TGCGCCAGCAGCTTGTTGGCGGAAGAGCTAGTTCAGTACTTC.

The chain combines TRBV19 with TRBJ1-2; 9 nucleotides align to TRBD1. Trimming removed 6 bases from V and 5 bases from J; junction bases left unmatched: 7. Germline CDR1 is LNHDA and CDR2 is SQIVND (reference sequence). The CDR3 sequence is 14 residues long. The CDR3 sequence: CASSTLGTGYGYTF. As DNA, the CDR3 is TGTGCCAGTAGCACCCTCGGGACAGGGTATGGCTACACCTTC.

This clone has just a few counts. The chain has TRBV10-3 and TRBJ1-2, with D maybe TRBD1 (6 bases). V was shortened by 7 bases and J by 2 bases, with 14 bases between the two germline ends. The CDR3 extends over 14 amino acids. The germline V gene encodes CDR1 ENHRY and CDR2 SYGVKD. The CDR3 DNA is TGTGCCATCAAACTCGACAGGCAAAACTATGGCTACACCTTC. This translates into CAIKLDRQNYGYTF.

The chain has TRBV28 and TRBJ1-5; D ambiguous. Trimming stripped 8 bases from V and 3 bases from J, with 8 bases between. Per germline, CDR1 MDHEN and CDR2 SYDVKM. The CDR3 contains 12 residues. The DNA for the CDR3 is TGTGCCAGCGGGCTGAACAATCAGCCCCAGCATTTT. Translating it yields CASGLNNQPQHF.

The chain uses TRBV12-3 or TRBV12-4 and TRBJ1-6; 8 bases map to TRBD1. The CDR3 has 13 residues. Unmatched junction bases numbered 6, after V lost 5 bases and J lost 12 bases. The DNA of the CDR3 is TGTGCCAGCAGTAGAAAACAGGGGGGACCCCTCCACTTT. It yields the protein CASSRKQGGPLHF.

V usage is TRBV7-9 and J usage is TRBJ1-2; no clear D. The CDR3 spans 12 residues. V lost 3 bases and J lost 3, with 5 bases in between. Germline V gene sequence: CDR1 SEHNR, CDR2 FQNEAQ (reference sequence). CDR3 coding DNA: TGTGCCAGCAGCTTCTCTGACTATGGCTACACCTTC. Translated: CASSFSDYGYTF.

The rearrangement joins TRBV19 to TRBJ1-5, with 8 bases aligning to TRBD1. Germline V CDR1 and CDR2: LNHDA, SQIVND (reference sequence). J gave up 2 bases and V 6 bases, and 6 bases lay outside the gene matches. The CDR3 is 15 amino acids. Here the CDR3 reads CASSDRGGGNQPQHF. The CDR3 DNA follows: TGTGCCAGTAGCGACAGGGGAGGAGGCAATCAGCCCCAGCATTTT.

The V gene is TRBV29-1, the J gene TRBJ2-1; 7 bases fit TRBD2. V gave up 2 bases and J gave up 6 bases; unmatched junction bases: 10. This CDR3 region has 15 residues. Per germline, CDR1 SQVTM and CDR2 ANQGSEA. For the CDR3, the DNA is TGCAGCGTTGAACTATCGAGCGGGGAGACCAATGAGCAGTTCTTC. Amino acid sequence: CSVELSSGETNEQFF.

The rearrangement joins TRBV10-3 to TRBJ2-5; possible D gene TRBD2, 6 bases. The length of the CDR3 is 13 residues. From germline, CDR1 is ENHRY and CDR2 SYGVKD. The V end was cut by 6 bases, the J end by 1 base, with 9 bases between. The CDR3 here is CAIRRDFQETQYF. CDR3 sequence (DNA): TGTGCCATCAGACGGGACTTCCAAGAGACCCAGTACTTC.

The genes are TRBV7-2 and TRBJ1-6; perhaps TRBD1 as D (5 bases). The CDR3 sequence is 16 residues long. Germline CDR1 and CDR2: SGHTA and FQGNSA. V was shortened by 1 base and J by 9 bases, with 16 bases between the two germline ends. CDR3 nucleotide sequence: TGTGCCAGCAGCTTAGTAGTAGGTGACAGTCGTTCACCCCTCCACTTT. It is translated as CASSLVVGDSRSPLHF.

The chain links TRBV2 to TRBJ1-5, with TRBD1 as a possible D gene (6 bases). The CDR3 spans 16 residues. V shed 4 bases and J shed 4 bases, with 17 bases lying between them. Looked up from germline, CDR1 is SNHLY and CDR2 is FYNNEI. The CDR3 DNA is TGTGCCAGCAGTGTCGAACAGGGCGAGAGAAATCAGCCCCAGCATTTT. As protein: CASSVEQGERNQPQHF. The full variable domain, with the rest looked up from reference TRBV2 and TRBJ1-5, is EPEVTQTPSHQVTQMGQEVILRCVPISNHLYFYWYRQILGQKVEFLVSFYNNEISEKSEIFDDQFSVERPDGSNFTLKIRSTKLEDSAMYFCASSVEQGERNQPQHFGDGTRLSIL.

This clone appeared a single time. The chain combines TRBV10-3 with TRBJ2-1, with D possibly TRBD2 on 7 matching bases. CDR1 is ENHRY, CDR2 SYGVKD, per germline. The CDR3 is 15 amino acids. With 7 bases removed from V and 8 bases from J, the gap between germline ends came to 21 bases. The CDR3 loop is CAITLEGGAGHEQFF. The CDR3 region has the DNA TGTGCCATCACCCTTGAGGGGGGGGCCGGTCATGAGCAGTTCTTC.

The chain combines TRBV6-5 with TRBJ1-1; 7 bases are shared with TRBD1. CDR3 length: 14 residues. CDR1 is MNHEY and CDR2 is SVGAGI in the germline V gene. Unmatched junction bases numbered 10, after V lost 7 bases and J lost 5 bases. CDR3 sequence reads: CASTQGVVRTEAFF. The CDR3 nucleotides are TGTGCCAGCACTCAGGGGGTGGTACGTACTGAAGCTTTCTTT.

This sequence joins TRBV5-1 and TRBJ1-1; 7 bases align to TRBD1. V lost 4 bases and J lost 5; bases outside the gene matches: 8. Germline CDR1 is SGHRS and CDR2 is YFSETQ. CDR3 length equals 14 residues. The chain's CDR3 is CASSNPGQLTEAFF. CDR3 DNA: TGCGCCAGCAGCAACCCGGGACAGTTGACTGAAGCTTTCTTT.

This clone was detected once. V usage is TRBV19 and J usage is TRBJ1-2; D might be TRBD1 (5 bases). V shed 4 bases and J shed 2 bases, with 26 bases lying between them. This CDR3 region has 19 residues. Per germline, CDR1 LNHDA and CDR2 SQIVND (reference sequence). DNA of the CDR3: TGTGCCAGTAGTAGGGGTAGAAACAGGCTTCGGCACTTGAACTATGGCTACACCTTC. It specifies CASSRGRNRLRHLNYGYTF.

This clone was picked up one time. This chain links TRBV2 with TRBJ1-1; 7 nucleotides line up with TRBD1. The CDR3 sequence is 13 residues long. The trim removed 5 bases at V and 5 bases at J, leaving 5 bases unmatched. Germline CDR1 and CDR2: SNHLY and FYNNEI. DNA for the CDR3: TGTGCCAGCAGTTTTACAGGGGTTACTGAAGCTTTCTTT. It is translated as CASSFTGVTEAFF. Full variable domain (outside the CDR3, taken from reference TRBV2 and TRBJ1-1): EPEVTQTPSHQVTQMGQEVILRCVPISNHLYFYWYRQILGQKVEFLVSFYNNEISEKSEIFDDQFSVERPDGSNFTLKIRSTKLEDSAMYFCASSFTGVTEAFFGQGTRLTVV.

The V gene is TRBV5-6, the J gene TRBJ1-1; D gene unclear. The CDR3 runs 16 residues. Germline V gives CDR1 SGHDT, CDR2 YYEEEE. The ends were cut back, 0 bases at V and 0 bases at J, with 12 bases in the middle. In nucleotides, the CDR3 is TGTGCCAGCAGCTTGGGATCGGGTACGGTGAACACTGAAGCTTTCTTT. It translates to CASSLGSGTVNTEAFF.

The table lists this clone with many counts. The V and J genes are TRBV7-9 and TRBJ1-6, with 7 bases aligning to TRBD1. J lost 8 bases, V lost 1 base, and 5 bases had no gene match. Looked up from germline, CDR1 is SEHNR and CDR2 is FQNEAQ (reference sequence). The CDR3 contains 15 residues. The CDR3 nucleotides are TGTGCCAGCAGCTTAGAGGGGGCAGACTATTCACCCCTCCACTTT. Translated, it gives CASSLEGADYSPLHF. The whole variable domain, remainder taken from reference TRBV7-9 and TRBJ1-6, is DTGVSQNPRHKITKRGQNVTFRCDPISEHNRLYWYRQTLGQGPEFLTYFQNEAQLEKSRLLSDRFSAERPKGSFSTLEIQRTEQGDSAMYLCASSLEGADYSPLHFGNGTRLTVT.